This T cell receptor (beta chain) is from a study of OX40 agonist ivuxolimab in advanced cancers. Study overall: Patients in the trial were receiving intravenous ivuxolimab every 2 weeks, at doses of 0.01 to 10 mg/kg. Overall study results and limits: The antigen specificity of the peripheral T cells (those that were expanded) was not determined. CD4+ and CD8+ T cells in blood underwent clonal expansion by week 6 at 0.1 to 3.0 mg/kg.

Of note for this clone: The antigen is unknown.

The assay was immunoSEQ multiplex PCR, and TCRdb's table has in-frame clones only and misses some. The table records approximately 80,000 clones, around 90% of them present only once. Trimming removed 4 bases at V and 7 bases at J, with 20 bases between. CDR3 length: 15 amino acids. CDR1 is MNHNS and CDR2 is SASEGT in the germline V gene. The sequence came from an adult with an advanced solid tumor such as melanoma, head and neck, liver or kidney cancer. The V call is TRBV6-1, the J call TRBJ2-7, with D possibly matching TRBD2 (5 bases). Sequences were derived from CD4+ or CD8+ T cells sorted from blood, sampled in a trial of the OX40 agonist ivuxolimab. CDR3 bases: TGTGCCAGCAGTGCCACCTCCGGGGAAGGGTGGGAGCAGTACTTC. Protein product: CASSATSGEGWEQYF.